This TCR beta chain appears in the sequencing data of a study of vaccination and CD4 T cells after COVID-19. The study's findings and limits: Investigators enrolled relatively few convalescent patients and included no early post-infection timepoints.

Indicated treatment: approximately nine-day PBMC culture with coronavirus spike peptide pools or control peptides (ViraFEST assay). Prior to the COVID-19 pandemic (2011-2018), the unexposed donor's CD4+ T cells were collected. Cultured CD4+ T-cell DNA underwent Oncomine TCR Beta short-read sequencing. Investigators obtained genomic DNA by extraction from cultured CD4+ T cells. TCRdb processed the PCR reads anew with MiXCR; each CDR3 protein has one entry. The sample consists of approximately 9,100 distinct CDR3 sequences, around a third of them appearing once. Comments on this clonotype: Antigen: not known.

The CDR3 length is 16 residues. The V and J ends lost 1 base and 2 bases respectively, with 15 bases between them. Germline V gene lookup returns CDR1 SEHNR and CDR2 FQNEAQ (reference sequence). This chain connects TRBV7-9 to TRBJ2-7; perhaps TRBD1 as D (6 bases). This TCR was recovered from a human donor in good health. The sequenced sample consisted of CD4+ T cells from blood, cultured in vitro. The CDR3 DNA reads as TGTGCCAGCAGCTTAGGACAGGCCCTAATACCCTACGAGCAGTACTTC. Its translation is CASSLGQALIPYEQYF.